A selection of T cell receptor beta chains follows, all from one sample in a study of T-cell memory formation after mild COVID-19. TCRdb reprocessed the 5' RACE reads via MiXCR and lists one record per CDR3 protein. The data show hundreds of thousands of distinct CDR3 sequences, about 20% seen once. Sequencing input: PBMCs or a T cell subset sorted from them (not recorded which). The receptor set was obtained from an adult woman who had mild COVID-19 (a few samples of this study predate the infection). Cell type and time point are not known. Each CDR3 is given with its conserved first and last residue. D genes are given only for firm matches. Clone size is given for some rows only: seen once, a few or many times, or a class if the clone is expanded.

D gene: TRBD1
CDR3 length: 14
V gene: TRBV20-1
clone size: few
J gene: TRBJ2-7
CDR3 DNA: TGCAGTGCTATACAGGGGGCCAGTGGCTACGAGCAGTACTTC
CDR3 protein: CSAIQGASGYEQYF

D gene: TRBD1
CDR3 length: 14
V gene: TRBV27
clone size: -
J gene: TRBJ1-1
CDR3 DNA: TGTGCCAGCAGTTATAGGGGGCGAAGAACTGAAGCTTTCTTT
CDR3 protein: CASSYRGRRTEAFF

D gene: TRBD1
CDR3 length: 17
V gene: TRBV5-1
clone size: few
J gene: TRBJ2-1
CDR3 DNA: TGCGCCAGCAGCCCTACAGGGGGCGCGGATTTCTACAATGAGCAGTTCTTC
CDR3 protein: CASSPTGGADFYNEQFF

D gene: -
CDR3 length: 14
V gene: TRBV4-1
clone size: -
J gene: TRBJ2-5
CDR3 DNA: TGCGCCAGCAGCCAAGCGACTGCTAAAGAGACCCAGTACTTC
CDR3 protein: CASSQATAKETQYF

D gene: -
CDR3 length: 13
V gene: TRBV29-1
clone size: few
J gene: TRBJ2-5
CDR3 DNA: TGCAGCGTTGTCCCAAGACCCCCGGAGACCCAGTACTTC
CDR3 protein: CSVVPRPPETQYF

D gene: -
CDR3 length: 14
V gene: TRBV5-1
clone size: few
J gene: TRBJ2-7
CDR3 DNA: TGCGCCAGCAGCTTCAGGCAGGAATCCTACGAGCAGTACTTC
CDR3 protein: CASSFRQESYEQYF

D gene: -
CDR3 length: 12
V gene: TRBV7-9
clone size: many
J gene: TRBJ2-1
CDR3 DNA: TGTGCCAGCAGCCAGGATCACAATGAGCAGTTCTTC
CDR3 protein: CASSQDHNEQFF

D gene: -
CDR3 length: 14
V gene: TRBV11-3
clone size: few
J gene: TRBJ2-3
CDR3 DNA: TGTGCCAGCAGCCGAGCGTTCGACACAGATACGCAGTATTTT
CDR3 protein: CASSRAFDTDTQYF

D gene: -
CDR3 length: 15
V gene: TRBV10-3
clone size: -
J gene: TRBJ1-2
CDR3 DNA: TGTGCCACCAGGGCATCATCACCCCACAGAAATGGCTACACCTTC
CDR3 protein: CATRASSPHRNGYTF

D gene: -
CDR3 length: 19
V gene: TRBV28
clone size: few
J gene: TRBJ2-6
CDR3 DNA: TGTGCCAGCAGTAGGGGGTCGTGGCAGGGGACCCCTGGGGCCAACGTCCTGACTTTC
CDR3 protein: CASSRGSWQGTPGANVLTF

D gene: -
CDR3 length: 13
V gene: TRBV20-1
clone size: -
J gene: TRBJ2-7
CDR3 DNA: TGCAGTGCTAGGGGGGCAGAAAGCTACGAGCAGTACTTC
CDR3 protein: CSARGAESYEQYF

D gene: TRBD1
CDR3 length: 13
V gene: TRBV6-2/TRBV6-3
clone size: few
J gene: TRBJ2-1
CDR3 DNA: TGTGCCAGCAGTCCGACAGGGTACCATGAGCAGTTCTTC
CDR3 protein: CASSPTGYHEQFF

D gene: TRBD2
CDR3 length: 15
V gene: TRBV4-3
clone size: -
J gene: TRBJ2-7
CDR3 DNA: TGCGCCAGCAGTGATAGCGGGAGGGCCCACTACGAGCAGTACTTC
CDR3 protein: CASSDSGRAHYEQYF

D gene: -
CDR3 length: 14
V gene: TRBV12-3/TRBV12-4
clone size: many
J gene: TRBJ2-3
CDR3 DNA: TGTGCCAGCAGTCTTGGGACTGCCCGAGATACGCAGTATTTT
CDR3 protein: CASSLGTARDTQYF

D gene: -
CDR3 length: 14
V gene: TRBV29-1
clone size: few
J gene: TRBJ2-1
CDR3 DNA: TGCAGCGTTGAGGGCAGGGGACTCTACAATGAGCAGTTCTTC
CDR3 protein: CSVEGRGLYNEQFF

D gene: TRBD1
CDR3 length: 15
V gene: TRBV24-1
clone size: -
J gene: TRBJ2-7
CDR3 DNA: TGTGCCACCAGTGATTTGAACAGGGGTAACTACGAGCAGTACTTC
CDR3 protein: CATSDLNRGNYEQYF

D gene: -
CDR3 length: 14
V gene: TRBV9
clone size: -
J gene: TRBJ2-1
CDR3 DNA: TGTGCCAGCACCGGCGGCGGGTATCACAATGAGCAGTTCTTC
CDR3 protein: CASTGGGYHNEQFF

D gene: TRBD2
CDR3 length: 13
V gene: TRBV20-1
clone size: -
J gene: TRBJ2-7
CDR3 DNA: TGCAGTGCTAGAGCGGCAGCGGGGGGGCGGCAGTACTTC
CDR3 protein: CSARAAAGGRQYF

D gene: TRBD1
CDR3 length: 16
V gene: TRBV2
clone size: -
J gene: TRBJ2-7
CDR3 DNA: TGTGCCAGCACCCGACTCAGGACAGGGGCAGGAGTTGAGCAGTACTTC
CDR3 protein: CASTRLRTGAGVEQYF

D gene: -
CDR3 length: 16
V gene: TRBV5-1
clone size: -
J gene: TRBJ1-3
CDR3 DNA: TGCGCCAGCAGCGGTTTCCGGGACGGAACTGGAAACACCATATATTTT
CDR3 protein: CASSGFRDGTGNTIYF

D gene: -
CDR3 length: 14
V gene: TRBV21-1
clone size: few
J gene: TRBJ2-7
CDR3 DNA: TGTGCCAGCAGCAAATGGCGCAGGGGCTACGAGCAGTACTTC
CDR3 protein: CASSKWRRGYEQYF

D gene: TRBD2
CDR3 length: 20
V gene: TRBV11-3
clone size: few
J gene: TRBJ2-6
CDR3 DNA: TGTGCCAGCAGCTTAGAGGGGGTAGCGGGAGTTTATGCTGGGGCCAACGTCCTGACTTTC
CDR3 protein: CASSLEGVAGVYAGANVLTF

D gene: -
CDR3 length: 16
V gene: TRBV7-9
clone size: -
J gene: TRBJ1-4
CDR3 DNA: TGTGCCAGCAGCTACCGACCGGGTGCAACTAATGAAAAACTGTTTTTT
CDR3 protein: CASSYRPGATNEKLFF

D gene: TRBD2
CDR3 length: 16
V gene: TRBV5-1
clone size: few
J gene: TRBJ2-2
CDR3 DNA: TGCGCCAGCAGCCTACTAGCGGGGGAGAACACCGGGGAGCTGTTTTTT
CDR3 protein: CASSLLAGENTGELFF

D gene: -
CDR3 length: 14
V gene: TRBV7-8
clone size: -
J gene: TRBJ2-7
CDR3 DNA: TGTGCCAGCAGCTCGCGGGACACCCGATACGAGCAGTACTTC
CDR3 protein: CASSSRDTRYEQYF

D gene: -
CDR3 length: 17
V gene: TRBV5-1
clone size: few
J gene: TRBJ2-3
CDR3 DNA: TGCGCCAGCAGCTTACTTTACGGGTCGGCGGGGACAGATACGCAGTATTTT
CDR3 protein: CASSLLYGSAGTDTQYF

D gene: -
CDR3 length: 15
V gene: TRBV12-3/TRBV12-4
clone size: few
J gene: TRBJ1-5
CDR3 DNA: TGTGCCAGCAGTTTAATGGGGACCGGCAATCAGCCCCAGCATTTT
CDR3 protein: CASSLMGTGNQPQHF

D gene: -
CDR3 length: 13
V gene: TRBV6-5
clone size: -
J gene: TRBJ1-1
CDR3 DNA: TGTGCCAGCAATACGGTCATGAACACTGAAGCTTTCTTT
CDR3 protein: CASNTVMNTEAFF

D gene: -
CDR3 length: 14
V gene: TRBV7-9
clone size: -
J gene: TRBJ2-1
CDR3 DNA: TGTGCCAGCAGCTTCAACCCGGGACTGGTTGAGCAGTTCTTC
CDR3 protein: CASSFNPGLVEQFF

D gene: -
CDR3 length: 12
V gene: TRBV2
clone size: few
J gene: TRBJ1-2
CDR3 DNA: TGTGCCAGCAGTGTGGGTAATCGTGGCTACACCTTC
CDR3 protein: CASSVGNRGYTF

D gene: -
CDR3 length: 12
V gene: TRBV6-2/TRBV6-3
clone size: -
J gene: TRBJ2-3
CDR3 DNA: TGTGCCAGCAGTTTCCGACAGTTCAAGCAGTATTTT
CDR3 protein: CASSFRQFKQYF

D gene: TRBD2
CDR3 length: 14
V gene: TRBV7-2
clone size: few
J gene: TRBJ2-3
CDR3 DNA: TGTGCCAGCAGCTTAGGGGAGGGTTGGAATACGCAGTATTTT
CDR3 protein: CASSLGEGWNTQYF

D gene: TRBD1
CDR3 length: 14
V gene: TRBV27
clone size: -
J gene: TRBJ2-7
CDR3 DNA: TGTGCCAGCAGCCCGGACAGGGTTCTGAACGAGCAGTACTTC
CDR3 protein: CASSPDRVLNEQYF

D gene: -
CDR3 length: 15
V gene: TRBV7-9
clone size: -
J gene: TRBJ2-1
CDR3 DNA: TGTGCCAGCAGCTTAGGGGTTTCCCCCTTGGATGAGCAGTTCTTC
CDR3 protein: CASSLGVSPLDEQFF

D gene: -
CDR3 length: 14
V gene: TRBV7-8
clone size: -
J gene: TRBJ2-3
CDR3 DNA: TGTGCCAGCAGACCCTCTCGTCTCACAGATACGCAGTATTTT
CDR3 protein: CASRPSRLTDTQYF

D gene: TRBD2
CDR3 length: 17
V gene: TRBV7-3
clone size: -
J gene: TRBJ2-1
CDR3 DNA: TGTGCCAGCAGCTTAGGGCTAGCGGGAGCACCCTACAATGAGCAGTTCTTC
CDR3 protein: CASSLGLAGAPYNEQFF

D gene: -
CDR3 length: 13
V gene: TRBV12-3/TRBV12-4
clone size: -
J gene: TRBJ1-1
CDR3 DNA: TGTGCCAGCAGTGTAAAAGAGAACACTGAAGCTTTCTTT
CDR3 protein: CASSVKENTEAFF

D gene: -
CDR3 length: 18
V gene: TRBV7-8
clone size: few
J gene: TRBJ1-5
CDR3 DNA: TGTGCCAGCAGCCCAGGTCTTGTCAGGGGAAAGAGCAATCAGCCCCAGCATTTT
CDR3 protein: CASSPGLVRGKSNQPQHF

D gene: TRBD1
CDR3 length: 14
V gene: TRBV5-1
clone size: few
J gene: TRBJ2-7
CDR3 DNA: TGCGCCAGCAGCATCGGGACAGGTCCCTACGAGCAGTACTTC
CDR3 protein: CASSIGTGPYEQYF

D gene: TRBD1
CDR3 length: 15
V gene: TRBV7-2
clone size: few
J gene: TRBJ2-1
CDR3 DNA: TGTGCCAGCAGTCCCAGGACAGGGTATAGGGATGAGCAGTTCTTC
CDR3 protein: CASSPRTGYRDEQFF

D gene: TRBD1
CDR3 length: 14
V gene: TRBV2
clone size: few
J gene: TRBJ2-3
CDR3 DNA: TGTGCCAGCAATGGACAGGGATACACAGATACGCAGTATTTT
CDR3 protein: CASNGQGYTDTQYF

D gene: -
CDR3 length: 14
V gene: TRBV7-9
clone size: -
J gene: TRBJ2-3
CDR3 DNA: TGTGCCAGCAGACGACTACCTAGCACAGATACGCAGTATTTT
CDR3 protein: CASRRLPSTDTQYF

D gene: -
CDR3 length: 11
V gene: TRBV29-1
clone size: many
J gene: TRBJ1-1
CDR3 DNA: TGCAGCGTTGACAGGAACACTGAAGCTTTCTTT
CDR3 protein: CSVDRNTEAFF

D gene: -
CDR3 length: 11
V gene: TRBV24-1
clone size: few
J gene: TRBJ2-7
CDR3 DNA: TGTGCCACCAGTGATACCTACGAGCAGTACTTC
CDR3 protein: CATSDTYEQYF

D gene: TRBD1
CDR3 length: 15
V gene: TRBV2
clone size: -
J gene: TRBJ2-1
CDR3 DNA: TGTGCCAGCAGTGATTTGGACAGGGGTAAGAATGAGCAGTTCTTC
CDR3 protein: CASSDLDRGKNEQFF

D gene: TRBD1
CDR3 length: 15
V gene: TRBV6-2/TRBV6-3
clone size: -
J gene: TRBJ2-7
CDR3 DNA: TGTGCCAGCAGTTCACCGGGACAGGAGATCTACGAGCAGTACTTC
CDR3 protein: CASSSPGQEIYEQYF

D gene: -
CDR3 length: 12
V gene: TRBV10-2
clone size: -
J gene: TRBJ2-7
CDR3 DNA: TGCGCCACCTCGTCAGCTGCAAGCGAGCAGTACTTC
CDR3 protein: CATSSAASEQYF

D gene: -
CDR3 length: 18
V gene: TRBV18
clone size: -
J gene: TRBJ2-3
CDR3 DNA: TGTGCCAGCTCACCACGTCCTTGGCCAGAGGACTTCACAGATACGCAGTATTTT
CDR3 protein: CASSPRPWPEDFTDTQYF

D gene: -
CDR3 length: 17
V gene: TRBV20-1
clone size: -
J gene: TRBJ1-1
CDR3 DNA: TGCAGTGCTAGGGGGTGGGACACTGGGGCCGTAAACACTGAAGCTTTCTTT
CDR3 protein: CSARGWDTGAVNTEAFF

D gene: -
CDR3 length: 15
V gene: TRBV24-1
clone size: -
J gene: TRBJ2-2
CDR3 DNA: TGTGCCACCAGTGATCGTTTGAGGGGCACCGGGGAGCTGTTTTTT
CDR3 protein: CATSDRLRGTGELFF